Listed here are 28 T cell receptor beta chains from one sample, sequenced in a study of shared clonotypes between healthy human individuals. Sequenced by immunoSEQ multiplex PCR; TCRdb stores in-frame clones only, minus some. Of 470,000 or so clones in the sample, 60% to 80% were seen once. Sequencing was carried out using PBMCs. The origin of the receptors is a woman aged 40 to 50 in good health. Some clones in this sample may be carry-over from other donors' samples.

V is TRBV5-1 and J is TRBJ1-3; D unclear. The CDR3 length is 12 residues. V was shortened by 0 bases and J by 4 bases, with 2 bases between the two germline ends. Germline V gene data show CDR1 as SGHRS and CDR2 as YFSETQ. The DNA for the CDR3 is TGCGCCAGCAGCTTGGACGGAAACACCATATATTTT. This codes for CASSLDGNTIYF.

This clone was seen just once. The chain joins TRBV5-4 to TRBJ2-1; no firm D call. V was pared by 4 bases and J by 6 bases, with 8 bases between. The germline CDR1 and CDR2 sequences are SGHNT and YYREEE (reference sequence). This CDR3 has 12 amino acids. In DNA, the CDR3 is TGTGCCAGCAGCCCCCCCAGCAATGAGCAGTTCTTC. Amino acids: CASSPPSNEQFF.

This chain uses TRBV5-1 with TRBJ1-4; D call uncertain. The CDR3 is 17 residues long. The V and J ends lost 0 bases and 1 base respectively, with 13 bases between them. Germline V lookup: CDR1 SGHRS, CDR2 YFSETQ. CDR3 sequence: CASSLGPGVGTNEKLFF. The CDR3 DNA is TGCGCCAGCAGCTTGGGTCCTGGGGTTGGAACTAATGAAAAACTGTTTTTT.

The CDR3 DNA reads as TGTGCCAGCAGATTCCGGGACAGAACCTACAATGAGCAGTTCTTC. Protein: CASRFRDRTYNEQFF. The rearrangement links TRBV27 to TRBJ2-1, with 7 bases identical to TRBD1. The CDR3 totals 15 residues. The germline V gene has CDR1 MNHEY and CDR2 SMNVEV (reference sequence). Trimming at V came to 6 bases and at J to 2 bases, leaving 7 bases not matched to a gene.

This clone occurred many times. Other DNA sequences in this specimen translate into the identical CDR3. The J gene is TRBJ1-2, the V gene TRBV2, with D perhaps matching TRBD1 (6 bases). This CDR3 comprises 11 residues. Trimming took 8 bases from V and 2 from J, leaving 6 bases between them. Germline V gene lookup returns CDR1 SNHLY and CDR2 FYNNEI. The chain's CDR3 is CASGQNYGYTF. DNA for the CDR3: TGTGCCAGCGGACAGAACTATGGCTACACCTTC.

Comment on this clone: Germline and junction disagree at one end, which may indicate a read error. The chain has TRBV9 and TRBJ2-7; D is perhaps TRBD2 (5 bases). This CDR3 region has 14 residues. Germline assignment: CDR1 SGDLS and CDR2 YYNGEE. This CDR3 reads CASSVGGSSHEQYF. DNA for the CDR3: TGTGCCAGCAGCGTAGGCGGGTCCTCCCACGAGCAGTACTTC. The whole variable domain, remainder taken from reference TRBV9 and TRBJ2-7, is DSGVTQTPKHLITATGQRVTLRCSPRSGDLSVYWYQQSLDQGLQFLIQYYNGEERAKGNILERFSAQQFPDLHSELNLSSLELGDSALYFCASSVGGSSHEQYFGPGTRLTVT.

The chain recombines TRBV7-9 with TRBJ2-7, with TRBD1 matching over 10 bases. The V and J ends lost 0 bases and 5 bases, in that order; junction bases with no gene match: 4. This CDR3 spans 15 amino acids. The germline CDR1 and CDR2 sequences are SEHNR and FQNEAQ (reference sequence). The CDR3 spells CASSLAGTGVHEQYF. CDR3 nucleotide sequence: TGTGCCAGCAGCTTAGCCGGGACAGGGGTCCACGAGCAGTACTTC. The complete variable domain, with remaining parts taken from reference TRBV7-9 and TRBJ2-7, reads DTGVSQNPRHKITKRGQNVTFRCDPISEHNRLYWYRQTLGQGPEFLTYFQNEAQLEKSRLLSDRFSAERPKGSFSTLEIQRTEQGDSAMYLCASSLAGTGVHEQYFGPGTRLTVT.

In its sample, this clone was seen once. The gene calls are TRBV9 and TRBJ2-5, with TRBD2 identical over 8 bases. TRBJ2-7 explains the end of the DNA better; the J call may be wrong. The CDR3 is 15 amino acids. Per germline, CDR1 SGDLS and CDR2 YYNGEE. The CDR3 reads CASSVVWGLGYEQYF. Written as DNA, the CDR3 is TGTGCCAGCAGCGTAGTTTGGGGACTAGGGTACGAGCAGTACTTC.

This clone has only a few counts. Other DNA sequences in the same sample also yield this CDR3. The chain carries TRBV6-1 and TRBJ1-1; D gene unclear. The length of the CDR3 is 13 residues. Trimming stripped 2 bases from V and 1 base from J, with 5 bases between. Germline loops: CDR1 MNHNS, CDR2 SASEGT. The CDR3 region has the DNA TGTGCCAGCAGTGAACAGAAGAACACTGAAGCTTTCTTT. This encodes CASSEQKNTEAFF.

V and J are TRBV7-9 and TRBJ1-5, with 8 bases matching TRBD1. The junction had 2 bases not matched to a gene; V was cut back by 5 bases and J by 2 bases. Germline V lookup: CDR1 SEHNR, CDR2 FQNEAQ (reference sequence). The CDR3 is made up of 14 amino acids. CDR3 nucleotides: TGTGCCAGCAGCCAGACAGGGGGCAATCAGCCCCAGCATTTT. Its translation: CASSQTGGNQPQHF.

This chain uses TRBV7-9 with TRBJ2-1, with a tentative D call TRBD2 (5 bases). The length of the CDR3 is 13 residues. V lost 1 base to trimming and J lost 8 bases, with 9 bases between them. Germline V gene data show CDR1 as SEHNR and CDR2 as FQNEAQ (reference sequence). The CDR3 coding sequence is TGTGCCAGCAGCTTAGAAGGACTTTATGAGCAGTTCTTC. Its translation is CASSLEGLYEQFF.

In DNA form, the CDR3 reads TGTGCCTGGAATCCGATTAGCGGGAGTAAGGGTCCCTACAATGAGCAGTTCTTC. This sequence encodes CAWNPISGSKGPYNEQFF. The chain has TRBV30 and TRBJ2-1, with 9 nucleotides matching TRBD2. The germline V gene has CDR1 GTSNPN and CDR2 SVGIG (reference sequence). V dropped 4 bases and J dropped 2; count of bases not matched to a gene: 15. This CDR3 comprises 18 residues. Supplemented by reference TRBV30 and TRBJ2-1, the full variable domain reads SQTIHQWPATLVQPVGSPLSLECTVEGTSNPNLYWYRQAAGRGLQLLFYSVGIGQISSEVPQNLSASRPQDRQFILSSKKLLLSDSGFYLCAWNPISGSKGPYNEQFFGPGTRLTVL.

The chain uses TRBV21-1 and TRBJ2-6; the D call in the table, TRBD1, was not verified against the DNA. TRBV21-1 counts as a pseudogene. The length of the CDR3 is 17 residues. This CDR3 is CASSTNNRASGANVLTF. CDR3 DNA: TGTGCCAGCAGCACCAACAACAGGGCCTCTGGGGCCAACGTCCTGACTTTC.

The V gene is TRBV7-9, the J gene TRBJ1-5; unclear D gene. The germline V gene encodes CDR1 SEHNR and CDR2 FQNEAQ (reference sequence). V was pared by 4 bases and J by 3 bases, with 13 bases between. The CDR3 is 15 residues long. Written as DNA, the CDR3 is TGTGCCAGCAGCTCTTCCACAGCTACCAATCAGCCCCAGCATTTT. Translation gives CASSSSTATNQPQHF.

Comments on this clone: In the same sample, other DNA sequences code for this CDR3. The chain combines TRBV28 with TRBJ1-4; no definite D call. Germline CDR1 and CDR2: MDHEN and SYDVKM. V lost 3 bases, J lost 4 bases, and 6 bases lay in between. The CDR3 extends over 13 amino acids. In nucleotides, the CDR3 is TGTGCCAGCAGTTTTGGGGTTAATGAAAAACTGTTTTTT. Translating gives CASSFGVNEKLFF.

This chain connects TRBV5-4 to TRBJ2-1; D is unclear. Trimming cost V 0 bases and J 6 bases, with 13 bases left between them. The CDR3 covers 15 residues. Germline CDR1 SGHNT, CDR2 YYREEE (reference sequence). The CDR3 reads CASSLGYLHSNEQFF. Written as DNA, the CDR3 is TGTGCCAGCAGCTTGGGCTACCTCCACTCCAATGAGCAGTTCTTC.

This clone was picked up one time. The V and J genes are TRBV5-5 and TRBJ2-7, with TRBD1 matching over 11 bases. CDR3 size: 14 residues. V dropped 0 bases and J dropped 4; count of bases not matched to a gene: 0. Germline CDR1 reads SGHKS; CDR2 reads YYEKEE (reference sequence). CDR3 DNA sequence: TGTGCCAGCAGCTTGGGGGACAGGGGGTACGAGCAGTACTTC. Its protein product is CASSLGDRGYEQYF.

V usage is TRBV7-2 and J usage is TRBJ2-7, with TRBD2 matching over 8 bases. Germline V gene data show CDR1 as SGHTA and CDR2 as FQGNSA. This CDR3 is built from 12 residues. Germline trimming cut 11 bases from V and 3 bases from J; bases unmatched to any gene: 6. The CDR3 reads CAVGAGGYEQYF. CDR3 in DNA: TGTGCCGTAGGGGCGGGGGGCTACGAGCAGTACTTC.

This clone has only one observation. The chain employs TRBV5-1 and TRBJ2-1, with TRBD2 matching over 13 bases. Germline CDR1 is SGHRS and CDR2 is YFSETQ. The CDR3 consists of 20 residues. V dropped 4 bases and J dropped 6; count of bases not matched to a gene: 19. CDR3 sequence: CASSRSGTRTSGRSFNEQFF. The CDR3 DNA reads as TGCGCCAGCAGCCGCTCGGGGACCCGGACTAGCGGGAGAAGTTTCAATGAGCAGTTCTTC. Full variable domain (remainder filled in from reference TRBV5-1 and TRBJ2-1): KAGVTQTPRYLIKTRGQQVTLSCSPISGHRSVSWYQQTPGQGLQFLFEYFSETQRNKGNFPGRFSGRQFSNSRSEMNVSTLELGDSALYLCASSRSGTRTSGRSFNEQFFGPGTRLTVL.

The rearrangement links TRBV19 to TRBJ1-1; 12 bases are a match to TRBD1. Trimming cost V 6 bases and J 11 bases; bases outside gene matches: 7. Germline V gene lookup returns CDR1 LNHDA and CDR2 SQIVND (reference sequence). The CDR3 loop spans 13 amino acids. CDR3 DNA sequence: TGTGCCAGTAGCCCGGGACAGGGGGCGGCGGCTTTCTTT. Amino acid sequence: CASSPGQGAAAFF.

V gene TRBV19 combines with J gene TRBJ1-4; D gene unclear. The germline V and J ends were trimmed by 1 base and 6 bases, with 15 bases remaining between them. CDR3 size: 16 residues. CDR1 and CDR2 from the germline V gene are LNHDA and SQIVND (reference sequence). CDR3 in DNA: TGTGCCAGTAGTATAGCGGCCCATCAGCGGGATGAAAAACTGTTTTTT. This gives the protein CASSIAAHQRDEKLFF.

The chain couples TRBV2 to TRBJ1-4, with D possibly TRBD1 on 6 matching bases. The germline V and J ends were trimmed by 6 bases and 4 bases, with 12 bases remaining between them. This CDR3 contains 14 residues. The germline V gene has CDR1 SNHLY and CDR2 FYNNEI. The CDR3 spells CASRLDSFNEKLFF. The CDR3 DNA follows: TGTGCCAGCAGGTTGGACAGTTTTAATGAAAAACTGTTTTTT.

The J gene is TRBJ2-3, the V gene TRBV18; maybe TRBD2 (5 bases). Germline loops: CDR1 KGHSH, CDR2 LQKENI. Deletions cut 3 bases from V and 0 bases from J, with 13 bases between. The CDR3 sequence is 16 residues long. The DNA for the CDR3 is TGTGCCAGCTCACCCGGGCGAGCGGCTAGCACAGATACGCAGTATTTT. It yields the protein CASSPGRAASTDTQYF.

This chain uses TRBV7-9 with TRBJ1-4; D is unclear. Trimming cost V 3 bases and J 8 bases, with 13 bases left between them. The CDR3 extends over 14 amino acids. CDR1 SEHNR and CDR2 FQNEAQ come from the germline V gene (reference sequence). CDR3 sequence: CASSLGSFGEKLFF. The CDR3 DNA follows: TGTGCCAGCAGCTTGGGGAGCTTTGGGGAAAAACTGTTTTTT.

This clone was seen a few times. The chain has TRBV7-2 and TRBJ2-3; TRBD2 aligns across 7 bases. The CDR3 is 16 amino acids. Unmatched junction bases numbered 9, after V lost 5 bases and J lost 1 base. The germline gives CDR1 SGHTA, CDR2 FQGNSA. CDR3 region: CASSHLGLAGTDTQYF. CDR3 sequence (DNA): TGTGCCAGCAGCCATCTAGGGCTAGCGGGCACAGATACGCAGTATTTT. Together with reference TRBV7-2 and TRBJ2-3, the CDR3 gives the full variable domain: GAGVSQSPSNKVTEKGKDVELRCDPISGHTALYWYRQSLGQGLEFLIYFQGNSAPDKSGLPSDRFSAERTGGSVSTLTIQRTQQEDSAVYLCASSHLGLAGTDTQYFGPGTRLTVL.

The chain couples TRBV7-3 to TRBJ2-2; possible D gene TRBD2, 6 bases. Trimming took 5 bases from V and 2 from J, leaving 12 bases between them. Germline CDR1 reads SGHTA; CDR2 reads FQGTGA. The CDR3 covers 15 residues. The DNA of the CDR3 is TGTGCCAGCAGCCCCGCGGGACCTAACACCGGGGAGCTGTTTTTT. Amino acids: CASSPAGPNTGELFF.

J is TRBJ1-1 and V is TRBV9, with 8 bases fitting TRBD1. The CDR3 has 14 amino acids. Trimming took 4 bases from V and 8 from J; bases not matched to a gene: 10. Germline values: CDR1 SGDLS, CDR2 YYNGEE. CDR3 protein: CASSPRTGMSEAFF. The CDR3 DNA sequence: TGTGCCAGCAGCCCACGGACAGGGATGTCAGAAGCTTTCTTT.

The V call is TRBV25-1, the J call TRBJ2-7; TRBD1 agrees at 9 bases. Trimming took 4 bases from V and 5 from J; bases not matched to a gene: 6. The germline gives CDR1 MGHDK, CDR2 SYGVNS. The CDR3 runs 14 residues. CDR3 sequence (DNA): TGTGCCAGCAGTGCTGGGACAGGGCTTCACGAGCAGTACTTC. Translated, it gives CASSAGTGLHEQYF.